This TCR beta chain was identified in a study of blood T cell repertoires in COVID-19. Study-wide context: Samples came from the United States, Italy and Spain, spanning acute and convalescent COVID-19.

This clone was detected a few times. Recruits, aged roughly 18 to 90 years, lived in about two dozen US areas. Under the authors' procedure: Quantification of nucleated cells was approximated via reference gene primer amplification. Profiling relied on immunoSEQ multiplex PCR, and the TCRdb table lists in-frame clones only, not all of them. V, J and clone size reflect that table, while D and trimming were determined from the DNA. The sample records a few hundred thousand clones, approximately 89% being singletons. This sequence originates from a woman in her thirties or forties with acute COVID-19. The sequenced sample consisted of PBMCs or T cells enriched from blood (not recorded which).

CDR3 in DNA: TGCGCCAGCAGACGACAGGATTATAGCAATCAGCCCCAGCATTTT. It encodes CASRRQDYSNQPQHF. The rearrangement uses TRBV4-1 and TRBJ1-5; D perhaps matches TRBD1 (6 bases). This CDR3 spans 15 amino acids. V lost 6 bases to trimming and J lost 0 bases, with 12 bases between them. Germline CDR1 MGHRA, CDR2 YSYEKL.